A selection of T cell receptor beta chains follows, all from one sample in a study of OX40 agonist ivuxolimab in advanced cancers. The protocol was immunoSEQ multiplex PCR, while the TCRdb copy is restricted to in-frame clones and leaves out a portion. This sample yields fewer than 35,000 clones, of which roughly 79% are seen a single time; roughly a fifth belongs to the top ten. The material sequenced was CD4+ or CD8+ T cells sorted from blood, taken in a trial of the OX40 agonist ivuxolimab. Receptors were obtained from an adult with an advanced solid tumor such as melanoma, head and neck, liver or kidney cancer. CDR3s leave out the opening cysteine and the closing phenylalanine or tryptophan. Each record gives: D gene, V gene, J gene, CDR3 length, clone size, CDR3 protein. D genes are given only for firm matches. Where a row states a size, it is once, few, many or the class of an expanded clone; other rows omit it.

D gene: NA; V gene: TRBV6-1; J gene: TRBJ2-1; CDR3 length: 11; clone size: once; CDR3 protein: ASSGQRYNEQF
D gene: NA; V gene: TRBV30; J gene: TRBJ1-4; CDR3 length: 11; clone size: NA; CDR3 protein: AWSVNRQEKLF
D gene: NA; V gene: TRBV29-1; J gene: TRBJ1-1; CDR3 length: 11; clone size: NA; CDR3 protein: SGLEHMNTEAF
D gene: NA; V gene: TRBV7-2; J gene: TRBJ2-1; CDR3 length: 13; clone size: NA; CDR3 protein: ASSLLALARNEQF
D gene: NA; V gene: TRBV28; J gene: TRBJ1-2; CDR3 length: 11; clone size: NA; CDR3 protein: ASRDGVNYGYT
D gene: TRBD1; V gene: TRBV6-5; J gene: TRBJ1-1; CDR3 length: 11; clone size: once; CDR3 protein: ASSSDRGSEAF
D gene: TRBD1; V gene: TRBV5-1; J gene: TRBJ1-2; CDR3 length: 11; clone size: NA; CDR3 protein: ASSLRTGGHYT
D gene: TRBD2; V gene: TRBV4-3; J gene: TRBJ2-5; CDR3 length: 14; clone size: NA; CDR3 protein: ASSQGASGRGETQY
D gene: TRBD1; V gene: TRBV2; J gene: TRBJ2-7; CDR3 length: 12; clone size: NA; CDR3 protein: ASSESGQGVEQY
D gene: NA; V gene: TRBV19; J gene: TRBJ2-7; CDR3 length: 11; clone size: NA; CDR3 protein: ASSRGGDYEQY
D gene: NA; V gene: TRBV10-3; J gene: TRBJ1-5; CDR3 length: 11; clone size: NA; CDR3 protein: AINPGLNQPQH
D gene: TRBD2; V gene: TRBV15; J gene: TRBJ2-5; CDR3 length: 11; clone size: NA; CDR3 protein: ATSKMGGETQY
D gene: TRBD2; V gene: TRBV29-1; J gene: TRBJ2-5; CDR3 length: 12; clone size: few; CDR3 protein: SAAPSGAQETQY
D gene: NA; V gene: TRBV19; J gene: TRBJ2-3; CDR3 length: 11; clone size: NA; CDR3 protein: ATSQGFTDTQY
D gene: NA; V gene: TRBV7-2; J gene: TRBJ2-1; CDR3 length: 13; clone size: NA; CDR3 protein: ASSLEGGLGNEQF
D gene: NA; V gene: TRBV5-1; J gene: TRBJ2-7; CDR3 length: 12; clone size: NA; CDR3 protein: ASSLDSENYEQY
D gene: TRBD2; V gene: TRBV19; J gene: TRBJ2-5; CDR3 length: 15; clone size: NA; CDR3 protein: ASSMSSGRTAQETQY
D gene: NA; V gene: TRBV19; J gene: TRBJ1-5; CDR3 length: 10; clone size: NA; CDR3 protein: ASSIIGSPQH
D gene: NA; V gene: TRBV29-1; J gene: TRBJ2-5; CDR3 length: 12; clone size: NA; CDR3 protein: SVESGVNQETQY
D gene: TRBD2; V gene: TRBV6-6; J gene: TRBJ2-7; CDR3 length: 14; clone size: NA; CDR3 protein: ASSYSGTSGFWEQY
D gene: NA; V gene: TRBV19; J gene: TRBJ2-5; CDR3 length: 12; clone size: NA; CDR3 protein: ASSWGTSGETQY
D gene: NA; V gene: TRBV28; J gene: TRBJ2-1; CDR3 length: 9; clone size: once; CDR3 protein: ASQSDREQF
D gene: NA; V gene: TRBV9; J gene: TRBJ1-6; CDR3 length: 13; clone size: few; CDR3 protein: ASSVGLSYNSPLH
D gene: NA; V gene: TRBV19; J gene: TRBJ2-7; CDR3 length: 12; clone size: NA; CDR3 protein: ASSNQQHSYEQY
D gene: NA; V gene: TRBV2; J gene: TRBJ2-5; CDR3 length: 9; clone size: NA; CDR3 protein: ASSEQETQY
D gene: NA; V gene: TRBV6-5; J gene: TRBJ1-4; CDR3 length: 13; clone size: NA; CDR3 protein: ASSHSTADNEKLF
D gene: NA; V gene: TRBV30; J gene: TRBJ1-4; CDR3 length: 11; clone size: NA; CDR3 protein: AWAGSVSEKLF
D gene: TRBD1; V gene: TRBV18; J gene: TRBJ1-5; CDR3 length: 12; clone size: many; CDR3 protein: ASSRQGDDQPQH
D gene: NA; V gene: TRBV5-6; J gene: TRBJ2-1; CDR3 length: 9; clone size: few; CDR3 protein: ASSQYNEQF
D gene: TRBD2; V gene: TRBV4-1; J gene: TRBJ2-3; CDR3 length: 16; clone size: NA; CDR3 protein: ASSQVGTSRLGTDTQY
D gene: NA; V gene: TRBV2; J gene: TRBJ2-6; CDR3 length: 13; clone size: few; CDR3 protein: ASSGFRAGANVLT
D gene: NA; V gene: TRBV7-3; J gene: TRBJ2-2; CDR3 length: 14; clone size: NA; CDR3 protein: ASSLWYGTNTGELF
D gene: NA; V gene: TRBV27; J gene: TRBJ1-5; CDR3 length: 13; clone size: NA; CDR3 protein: ASSSQGYSNQPQH
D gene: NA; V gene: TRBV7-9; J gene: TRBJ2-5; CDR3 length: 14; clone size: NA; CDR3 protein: ASSLGSAAAQETQY
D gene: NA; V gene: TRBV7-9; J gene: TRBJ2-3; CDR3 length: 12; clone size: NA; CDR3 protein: ASSPTTSTDTQY
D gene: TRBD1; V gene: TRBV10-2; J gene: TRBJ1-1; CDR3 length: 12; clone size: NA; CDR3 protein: ASKNRDRSVEAF
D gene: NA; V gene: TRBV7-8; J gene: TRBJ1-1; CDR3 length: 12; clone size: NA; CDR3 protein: ASSSPGRNTEAF
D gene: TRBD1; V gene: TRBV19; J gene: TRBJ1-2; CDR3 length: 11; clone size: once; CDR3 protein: ASSISGGAGYT
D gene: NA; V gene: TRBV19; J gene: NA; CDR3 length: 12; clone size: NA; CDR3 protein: ASSTAGGPYEQY
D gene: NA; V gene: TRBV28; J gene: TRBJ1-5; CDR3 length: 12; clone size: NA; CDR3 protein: ASRDRPSNQPQH
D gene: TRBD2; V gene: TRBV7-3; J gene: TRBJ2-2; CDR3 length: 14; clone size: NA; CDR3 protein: ASSLLAGQNTGELF
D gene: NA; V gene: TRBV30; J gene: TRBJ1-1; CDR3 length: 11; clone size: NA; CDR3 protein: AWSVGQGGEAF
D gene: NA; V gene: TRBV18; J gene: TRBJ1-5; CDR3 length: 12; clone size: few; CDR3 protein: ASSRGGSNQPQH
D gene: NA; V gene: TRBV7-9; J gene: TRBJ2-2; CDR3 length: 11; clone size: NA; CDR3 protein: ASSLGAPGELF